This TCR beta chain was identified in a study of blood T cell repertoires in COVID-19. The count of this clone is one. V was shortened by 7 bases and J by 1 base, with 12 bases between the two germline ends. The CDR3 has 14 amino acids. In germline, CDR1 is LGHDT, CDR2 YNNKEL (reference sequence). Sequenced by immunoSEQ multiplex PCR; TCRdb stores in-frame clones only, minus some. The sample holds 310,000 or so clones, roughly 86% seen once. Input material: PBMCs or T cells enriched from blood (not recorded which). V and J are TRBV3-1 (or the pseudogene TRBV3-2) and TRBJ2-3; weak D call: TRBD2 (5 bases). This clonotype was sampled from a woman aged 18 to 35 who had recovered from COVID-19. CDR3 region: CASTLAGGTDTQYF. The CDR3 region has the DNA TGTGCCAGCACCCTAGCAGGAGGCACAGATACGCAGTATTTT.